These 24 T cell receptor beta chains share one sample of origin, sequenced in a study of shared clonotypes between healthy human individuals. Sequencing used immunoSEQ multiplex PCR; TCRdb keeps in-frame clones, though not all of them. The table has some 500,000 clones, 90% to 97% seen once; the top ten hold about 0.057%. Sample: naive CD4+ T cells sorted from blood. The subset here: CD45RA+ positively selected. These receptors were collected from a woman aged 25 to 39 in good health.

The CDR3 DNA follows: TGTGCCAGCAGCACCGGGACAGGAAGCACAGATACGCAGTATTTT. Amino acid sequence: CASSTGTGSTDTQYF. The V and J genes are TRBV5-4 and TRBJ2-3; TRBD1 matches 8 bases. The CDR3 contains 15 residues. From germline, CDR1 is SGHNT and CDR2 YYREEE (reference sequence). The J segment lost 0 bases and the V segment lost 4 bases, leaving 4 bases of the junction unmatched.

The chain has TRBV7-9 and TRBJ2-1, with D uncertain. Trimming cost V 1 base and J 7 bases, with 8 bases left between them. Germline lookup yields CDR1 SEHNR and CDR2 FQNEAQ (reference sequence). The CDR3 covers 13 residues. The CDR3 spells CASSLGLENEQFF. In DNA, the CDR3 is TGTGCCAGCAGCTTAGGCCTCGAGAATGAGCAGTTCTTC. The full variable domain, in which reference TRBV7-9 and TRBJ2-1 provide the parts outside the CDR3, is DTGVSQNPRHKITKRGQNVTFRCDPISEHNRLYWYRQTLGQGPEFLTYFQNEAQLEKSRLLSDRFSAERPKGSFSTLEIQRTEQGDSAMYLCASSLGLENEQFFGPGTRLTVL.

The rearrangement uses TRBV28 and TRBJ1-5; no clear D. The V end was cut by 3 bases, the J end by 5 bases, with 11 bases between. The CDR3 length is 14 residues. CDR1 and CDR2 (germline): MDHEN, SYDVKM. Here the CDR3 reads CASSLVLRDQPQHF. In DNA form, the CDR3 reads TGTGCCAGCAGTTTGGTTTTGCGGGATCAGCCCCAGCATTTT.

The chain combines TRBV4-1 with TRBJ1-2; D is unclear. The germline gives CDR1 MGHRA, CDR2 YSYEKL. The CDR3 is made up of 12 amino acids. Trimming removed 1 base from V and 8 bases from J, with 8 bases in between. The CDR3 spells CASSQGFFGYTF. The CDR3, as DNA: TGCGCCAGCAGCCAAGGTTTCTTCGGCTACACCTTC.

J is TRBJ2-5 and V is TRBV28; 10 bases fit TRBD2. The end of the DNA is better explained by TRBJ2-7, so the J call may be wrong. The CDR3 totals 15 residues. Germline V gene sequence: CDR1 MDHEN, CDR2 SYDVKM. The CDR3 nucleotides are TGTGCCAGCAACACACCAGCGGGAGGGCCGAACGAGCAGTACTTC. Its translation is CASNTPAGGPNEQYF.

This chain connects TRBV11-3 to TRBJ2-1, with TRBD2 matching 10 bases. Trimming took 5 bases from V and 5 from J; bases not matched to a gene: 6. The CDR3 length is 15 residues. Germline V CDR1 and CDR2: SGHNT, YENEEA. CDR3 region: CASSTYSGRNNEQFF. For the CDR3, the DNA is TGTGCCAGCAGCACTTATAGCGGGAGGAACAATGAGCAGTTCTTC.

The rearrangement uses TRBV4-1 and TRBJ1-4, with a possible D match to TRBD1 (5 bases). CDR1 and CDR2 from the germline V gene are MGHRA and YSYEKL. The ends were cut back, 0 bases at V and 5 bases at J, with 16 bases in the middle. The length of the CDR3 is 17 residues. CDR3 region: CASSQDLWDRQNEKLFF. CDR3 coding DNA: TGCGCCAGCAGCCAAGATTTATGGGACCGCCAAAATGAAAAACTGTTTTTT.

The rearrangement links TRBV19 to TRBJ2-7, with TRBD1 matching over 8 bases. The germline V gene has CDR1 LNHDA and CDR2 SQIVND (reference sequence). CDR3 length equals 14 residues. J gave up 3 bases and V 5 bases, and 6 bases lay outside the gene matches. The CDR3 coding sequence is TGTGCCAGTAGTCCCGGACAGGGAAACTACGAGCAGTACTTC. Protein: CASSPGQGNYEQYF.

The V and J genes are TRBV14 and TRBJ1-1, with TRBD1 matching 8 bases. The CDR3 sequence is 14 residues long. CDR1 is SGHDN and CDR2 is FVKESK in the germline V gene. Losses at the gene ends were 5 bases for V and 4 bases for J; bases not matched to a gene: 6. CDR3 region: CASSDRGSGTEAFF. Written as DNA, the CDR3 is TGTGCCAGCAGCGACAGGGGTTCGGGCACTGAAGCTTTCTTT.

J is TRBJ1-1 and V is TRBV19, with D perhaps matching TRBD1 (5 bases). V dropped 1 base and J dropped 0 bases, with 9 bases sitting between them. From germline, CDR1 is LNHDA and CDR2 SQIVND (reference sequence). The CDR3 is 15 residues long. The CDR3: CASSIGGPLNTEAFF. The CDR3 DNA follows: TGTGCCAGTAGTATAGGGGGACCGCTGAACACTGAAGCTTTCTTT.

This chain uses TRBV28 with TRBJ2-5, with 7 bases identical to TRBD2. Trimming took 2 bases from V and 5 from J; bases not matched to a gene: 8. The CDR3 runs to 15 residues. Germline values: CDR1 MDHEN, CDR2 SYDVKM. The CDR3 here is CASSLGGEGSETQYF. CDR3 bases: TGTGCCAGCAGTTTAGGGGGGGAGGGATCTGAGACCCAGTACTTC.

The V gene is TRBV9, the J gene TRBJ2-1; 10 nucleotides line up with TRBD1. Looked up from germline, CDR1 is SGDLS and CDR2 is YYNGEE. V dropped 3 bases and J dropped 8; count of bases not matched to a gene: 8. This CDR3 is built from 15 residues. The CDR3 sequence is CASSEGQGIWDEQFF. The CDR3 DNA reads as TGTGCCAGCAGCGAGGGACAGGGGATATGGGATGAGCAGTTCTTC. Variable domain in full (rest from reference TRBV9 and TRBJ2-1): DSGVTQTPKHLITATGQRVTLRCSPRSGDLSVYWYQQSLDQGLQFLIQYYNGEERAKGNILERFSAQQFPDLHSELNLSSLELGDSALYFCASSEGQGIWDEQFFGPGTRLTVL.

The V gene is TRBV7-8, the J gene TRBJ2-7; perhaps TRBD2 as D (6 bases). CDR3 length: 16 residues. Germline V gene sequence: CDR1 SGHVS, CDR2 FQNEAQ. With 0 bases removed from V and 4 bases from J, the gap between germline ends came to 16 bases. CDR3 DNA sequence: TGTGCCAGCAGCTTAGCAAACGTTGGCGGGAAGTACGAGCAGTACTTC. Residues: CASSLANVGGKYEQYF.

The rearrangement links TRBV7-9 to TRBJ2-2; 8 positions match TRBD2. Losses at the gene ends were 5 bases for V and 8 bases for J; bases not matched to a gene: 7. From germline, CDR1 is SEHNR and CDR2 FQNEAQ (reference sequence). CDR3 length equals 14 residues. CDR3 nucleotide sequence: TGTGCCAGCAGCGCAAGTCCGGGAGGGGGGGAGCTGTTTTTT. It codes for CASSASPGGGELFF.

The rearrangement links TRBV5-1 to TRBJ1-2; tentatively, D is TRBD1 (6 bases). Germline values: CDR1 SGHRS, CDR2 YFSETQ. The CDR3 runs 17 residues. V lost 5 bases to trimming and J lost 5 bases, with 25 bases between them. The CDR3 reads CASSRRGVPRTEYGYTF. Here the CDR3 DNA reads TGCGCCAGCAGTAGAAGGGGGGTGCCTAGAACAGAATATGGCTACACCTTC.

The rearrangement uses TRBV7-3 and TRBJ1-5, with 8 bases that match TRBD1. With V trimmed by 4 bases and J by 7 bases, 3 bases remained unmatched. The CDR3 is 13 amino acids. Looked up from germline, CDR1 is SGHTA and CDR2 is FQGTGA. CDR3: CASSSDRVQPQHF. The DNA for the CDR3 is TGTGCCAGCAGCTCGGACAGGGTCCAGCCCCAGCATTTT.

The chain joins TRBV7-9 to TRBJ2-1; D unclear. This CDR3 comprises 15 residues. The germline CDR1 and CDR2 sequences are SEHNR and FQNEAQ (reference sequence). V was trimmed by 2 bases and J by 0 bases, leaving 8 bases between them. The CDR3 DNA follows: TGTGCCAGCAGCTTAAAGGTTAGCTCCTACAATGAGCAGTTCTTC. It codes for CASSLKVSSYNEQFF.

The J gene is TRBJ1-5, the V gene TRBV6-9; 7 nucleotides match TRBD1. Per germline, CDR1 MNHGY and CDR2 SVAAGI. The CDR3 has 13 residues. Trimming removed 6 bases from V and 3 bases from J; junction bases left unmatched: 2. CDR3 region: CASRGTVNQPQHF. DNA of the CDR3: TGTGCCAGCAGGGGGACAGTCAATCAGCCCCAGCATTTT.

This clone has a handful of counts. J is TRBJ1-5 and V is TRBV19; unclear D gene. CDR1 LNHDA and CDR2 SQIVND come from the germline V gene (reference sequence). Deletions cut 2 bases from V and 4 bases from J, with 12 bases between. CDR3 length: 15 residues. CDR3 in amino acids: CASSIIRAGNQPQHF. CDR3 nucleotide sequence: TGTGCCAGTAGTATAATCCGGGCTGGGAATCAGCCCCAGCATTTT.

This rearrangement joins TRBV14 to TRBJ2-2, with TRBD2 matching 8 bases. This CDR3 spans 15 amino acids. With V trimmed by 5 bases and J by 5 bases, 7 bases remained unmatched. Per germline, CDR1 SGHDN and CDR2 FVKESK. This CDR3 reads CASSRASGRTGELFF. As DNA, the CDR3 is TGTGCCAGCAGCAGGGCTAGCGGGCGGACCGGGGAGCTGTTTTTT. The full variable domain, rest sourced from reference TRBV14 and TRBJ2-2, is EAGVTQFPSHSVIEKGQTVTLRCDPISGHDNLYWYRRVMGKEIKFLLHFVKESKQDESGMPNNRFLAERTGGTYSTLKVQPAELEDSGVYFCASSRASGRTGELFFGEGSRLTVL.

The chain joins TRBV18 to TRBJ1-1, with 8 bases matching TRBD1. The germline CDR1 and CDR2 sequences are KGHSH and LQKENI. The CDR3 length is 14 residues. V lost 3 bases and J lost 5; bases outside the gene matches: 5. The CDR3 DNA is TGTGCCAGCTCACCTCGGACAGGGTTGACTGAAGCTTTCTTT. Its protein product is CASSPRTGLTEAFF.

This sequence joins TRBV11-2 and TRBJ2-7; tentative D call: TRBD2 (5 bases). Trimming left V 1 base short and J 4 bases short, with 20 bases between. The CDR3 has 17 amino acids. Looked up from germline, CDR1 is SGHAT and CDR2 is FQNNGV. CDR3 in DNA: TGTGCCAGCAGCTTAGTTAGAACTAGTGGTCCCATTTACGAGCAGTACTTC. As protein: CASSLVRTSGPIYEQYF.

This chain links TRBV9 with TRBJ1-1; possibly TRBD1 for D (5 bases). The V and J ends lost 4 bases and 3 bases respectively, with 16 bases between them. Germline values: CDR1 SGDLS, CDR2 YYNGEE. The CDR3 spans 15 residues. CDR3 amino acids: CASSTNPGDDTEAFF. The CDR3 DNA follows: TGTGCCAGCAGCACCAATCCGGGGGACGACACTGAAGCTTTCTTT.

The gene calls are TRBV6-5 and TRBJ1-3, with 11 bases lining up with TRBD1. The CDR3 totals 14 residues. Germline CDR1 reads MNHEY; CDR2 reads SVGAGI. The trim removed 6 bases at V and 7 bases at J, leaving 5 bases unmatched. CDR3 residues: CASSMDRGLNTIYF. The CDR3 bases are TGTGCCAGCAGCATGGACAGGGGGCTTAACACCATATATTTT.